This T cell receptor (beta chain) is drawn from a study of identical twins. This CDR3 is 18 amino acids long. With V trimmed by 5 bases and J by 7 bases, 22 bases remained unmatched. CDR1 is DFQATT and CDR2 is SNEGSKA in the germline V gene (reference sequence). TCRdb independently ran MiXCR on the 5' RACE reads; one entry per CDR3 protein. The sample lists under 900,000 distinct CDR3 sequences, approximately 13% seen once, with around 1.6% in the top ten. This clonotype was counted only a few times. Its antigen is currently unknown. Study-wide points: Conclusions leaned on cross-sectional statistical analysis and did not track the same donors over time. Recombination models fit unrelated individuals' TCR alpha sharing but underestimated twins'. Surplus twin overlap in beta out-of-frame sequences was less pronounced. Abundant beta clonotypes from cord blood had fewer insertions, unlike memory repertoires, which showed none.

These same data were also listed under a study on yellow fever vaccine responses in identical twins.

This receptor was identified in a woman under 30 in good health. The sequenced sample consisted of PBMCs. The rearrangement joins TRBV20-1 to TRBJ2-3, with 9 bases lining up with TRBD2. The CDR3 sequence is CSALWTSVARGGGNTQYF. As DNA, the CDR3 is TGCAGTGCTCTCTGGACTAGCGTCGCGAGAGGGGGGGGGAATACGCAGTATTTT.